What follows is one TCR beta chain and its context. This clonotype was counted at least ten times. Its antigen has not been determined. Base qualities are missing; no much larger clone stands one base away. These data come from a study of T-cell memory formation after mild COVID-19 (dated by TCRdb to the early 2020s). Describing the broader study: Most TCR sequence clusters were specific to one of the two donors. Longitudinal TCRalpha and TCRbeta repertoire sequencing tracked T-cell clones expanding and contracting after mild COVID-19 in two donors. The cohort was made up of two young adult volunteers, one female and one male, who were previously healthy.

General findings and caveats noted by the study authors: Contracting CD4+ clones were located mainly in the CM and EM memory subsets, whereas CD8+ clones were found to be enriched in EMRA. SARS-CoV-2 specificity of the second-wave clones peaking on day 37 was not confirmed. Balanced CD4/CD8 phenotypes were observed for clones contracting from day 15 to 85, whereas a bias towards CD4+ was observed for a second wave of clones expanding from day 15 to 37. Some responding clones were found in pre-infection memory, which suggests that pre-existing cross-reactive memory T cells took part in the SARS-CoV-2 response. Only two mild cases were covered in the study, and larger cohorts including severe cases with pre-infection samples were considered necessary.

Ficoll-Paque density gradient centrifugation was the method used to isolate PBMCs. Sequenced using an Illumina NovaSeq 6000. TCRalpha and TCRbeta cDNA libraries were built by 5'RACE with constant-segment primers, adding sample barcodes and unique molecular identifiers. RNA was extracted from every sample with Trizol reagent. Libraries were amplified in two PCR steps, with a second sample barcode and Illumina TruSeq adapters added in the second step. The libraries were sequenced on an Illumina NovaSeq using 2 x 150 bp paired-end reads. As for the original processing: The reads were demultiplexed and collapsed into UMI-guided consensus sequences using migec v1.2.7. With mixcr v2.1.11, UMI consensuses were aligned to TRA and TRB V and J templates and assembled into clonotypes. Expanded or contracted clonotypes were those called significant by both edgeR and NoisET, with noise models trained on biological replicates. edgeR calls used a false discovery rate-adjusted p below 0.01 and a log2 fold-change threshold of 1. As an exploratory analysis of dynamics, max-normalized trajectories of the 1000 most abundant clonotypes were examined with PCA combined with hierarchical clustering. Each responding clone was given a CD4 or CD8 phenotype based on the CD4+ and CD8+ repertoires, which had been sequenced separately. TCRdb ran its own pipeline on the public reads, namely fastp trimming at Q25 and MiXCR clone calling, and kept in-frame beta chains. When rows share a CDR3 protein, they turn into one entry using the most common DNA and genes. TCRdb, not the authors, supplied the V and J calls. Counted in this sample were some 350,000 distinct CDR3 sequences; approximately 15% of them appeared once. Of the sample, around 20% falls within the top ten clones.

According to the germline V gene (reference sequence), CDR1 reads SEHNR and CDR2 reads FQNEAQ. V is pared back by 0 bases and J by 9 bases, with 12 bases lying between the germline termini. The CDR3 runs 14 amino acids, cysteine and phenylalanine included. Just the 42-base CDR3 DNA is kept, in frame starting at base 1. The sequence is built from TRBV7-9 and TRBJ2-1, with the D segment possibly TRBD1 or TRBD2, each aligning over 5 bases. Sequences were obtained from PBMCs or a T cell subset sorted from them (not recorded which). This clonotype was sampled from a man aged 18 to 29 who had mild COVID-19 (a few samples of this study predate the infection). The sample titles of this study are shuffled in the database, so cell type and time point are left out; the donor was told from shared clones. The CDR3 reads CASSLALGAREQFF. In nucleotides, the sequence is TGTGCCAGCAGCTTAGCGCTCGGGGCGCGTGAGCAGTTCTTC.